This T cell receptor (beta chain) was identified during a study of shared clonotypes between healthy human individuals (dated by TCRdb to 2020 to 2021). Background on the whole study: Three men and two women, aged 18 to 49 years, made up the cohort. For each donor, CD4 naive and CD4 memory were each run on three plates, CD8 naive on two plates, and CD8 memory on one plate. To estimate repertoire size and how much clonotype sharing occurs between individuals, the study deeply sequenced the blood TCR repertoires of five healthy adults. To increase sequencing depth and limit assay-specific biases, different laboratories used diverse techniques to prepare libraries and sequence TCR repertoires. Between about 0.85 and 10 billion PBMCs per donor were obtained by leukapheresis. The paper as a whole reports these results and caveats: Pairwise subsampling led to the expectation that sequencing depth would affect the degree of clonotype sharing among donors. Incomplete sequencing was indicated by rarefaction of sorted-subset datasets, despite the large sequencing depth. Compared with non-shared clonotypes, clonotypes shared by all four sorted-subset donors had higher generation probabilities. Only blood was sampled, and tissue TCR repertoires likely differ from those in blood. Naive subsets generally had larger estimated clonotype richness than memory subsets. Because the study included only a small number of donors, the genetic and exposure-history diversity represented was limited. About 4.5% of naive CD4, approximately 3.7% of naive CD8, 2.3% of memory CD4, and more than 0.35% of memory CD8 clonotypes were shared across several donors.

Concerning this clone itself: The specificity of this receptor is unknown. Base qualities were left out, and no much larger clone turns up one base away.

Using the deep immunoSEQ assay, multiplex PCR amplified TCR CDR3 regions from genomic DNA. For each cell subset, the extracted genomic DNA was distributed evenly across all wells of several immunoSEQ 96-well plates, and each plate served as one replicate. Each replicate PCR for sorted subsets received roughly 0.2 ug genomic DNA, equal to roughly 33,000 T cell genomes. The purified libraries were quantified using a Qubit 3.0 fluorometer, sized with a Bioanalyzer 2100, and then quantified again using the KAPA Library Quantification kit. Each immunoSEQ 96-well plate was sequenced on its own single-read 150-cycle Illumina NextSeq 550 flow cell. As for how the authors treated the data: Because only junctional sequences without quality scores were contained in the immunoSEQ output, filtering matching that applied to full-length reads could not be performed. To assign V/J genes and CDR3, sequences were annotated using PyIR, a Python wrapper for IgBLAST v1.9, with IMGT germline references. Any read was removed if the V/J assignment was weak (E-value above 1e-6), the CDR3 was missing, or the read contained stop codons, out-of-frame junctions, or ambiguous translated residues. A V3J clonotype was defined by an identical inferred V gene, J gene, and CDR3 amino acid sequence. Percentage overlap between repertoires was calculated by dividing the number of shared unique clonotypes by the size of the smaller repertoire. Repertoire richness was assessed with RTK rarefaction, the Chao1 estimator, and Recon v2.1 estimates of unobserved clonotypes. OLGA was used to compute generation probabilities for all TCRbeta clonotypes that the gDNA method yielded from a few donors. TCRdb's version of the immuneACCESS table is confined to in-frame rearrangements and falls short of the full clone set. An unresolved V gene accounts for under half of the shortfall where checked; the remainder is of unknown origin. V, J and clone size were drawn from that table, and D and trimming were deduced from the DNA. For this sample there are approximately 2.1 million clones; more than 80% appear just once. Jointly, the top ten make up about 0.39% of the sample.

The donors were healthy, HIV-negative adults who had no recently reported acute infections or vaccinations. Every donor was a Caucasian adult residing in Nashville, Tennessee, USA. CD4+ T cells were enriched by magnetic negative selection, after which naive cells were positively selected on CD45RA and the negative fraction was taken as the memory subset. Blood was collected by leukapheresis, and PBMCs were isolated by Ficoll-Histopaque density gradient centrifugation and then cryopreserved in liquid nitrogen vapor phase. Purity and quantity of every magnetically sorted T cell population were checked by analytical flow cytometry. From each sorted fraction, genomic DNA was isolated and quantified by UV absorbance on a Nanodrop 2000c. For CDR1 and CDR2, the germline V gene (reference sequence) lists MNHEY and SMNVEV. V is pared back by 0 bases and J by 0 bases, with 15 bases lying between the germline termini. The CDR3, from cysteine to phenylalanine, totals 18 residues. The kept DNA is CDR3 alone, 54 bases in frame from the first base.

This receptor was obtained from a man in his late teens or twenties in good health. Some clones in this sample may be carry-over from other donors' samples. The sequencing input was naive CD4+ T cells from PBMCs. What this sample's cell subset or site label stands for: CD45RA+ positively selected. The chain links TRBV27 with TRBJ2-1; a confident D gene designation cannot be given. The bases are TGTGCCAGCAGTTTATCCCCGCAACGACGCCTCTCCTACAATGAGCAGTTCTTC. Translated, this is CASSLSPQRRLSYNEQFF.